This T cell receptor beta chain was documented in a study of T cell responses to AZD1222 COVID-19 vaccine. General study findings and limits: Clonal diversity was possibly underestimated, and white British individuals and females predominated among donors.

Assay used: immunoSEQ multiplex PCR; TCRdb lists only in-frame clones, some missing. The table records 70,000 to 95,000 clones, around 84% of them present only once. This CDR3 comprises 11 residues. Germline CDR1 reads MDHEN; CDR2 reads SYDVKM. V lost 7 bases, J lost 7 bases, and 5 bases lay in between. As regards this clone: Its specificity is unknown.

The source material was peripheral blood, sampled on day 0 of AZD1222 vaccination. The rearrangement uses TRBV28 and TRBJ1-6; no clear D. The sequence derives from an adult in good health. The DNA of the CDR3 is TGTGCCAGCAAAACCAATTCACCCCTCCACTTT. It specifies CASKTNSPLHF.